The source of this T cell receptor (beta chain) is a study of blood T cell repertoires in COVID-19. Study-level information: Samples of COVID-19 (acute and convalescent) were obtained from the United States, Italy and Spain.

This CDR3 has 13 residues. Germline V gives CDR1 LGHDT, CDR2 YNNKEL (reference sequence). Deletions cut 2 bases from V and 4 bases from J, with 9 bases between. Assay used: immunoSEQ multiplex PCR; TCRdb lists only in-frame clones, some missing. The sample shows 230,000 or so clones, 85% to 90% of them seen only once. Participant ages covered roughly 18 to 89 years across 24 US areas. V gene TRBV3-1 (or the pseudogene TRBV3-2) combines with J gene TRBJ2-7, with a possible D match to TRBD2 (5 bases). The sequenced sample was PBMCs or T cells enriched from blood (not recorded which). This receptor was obtained from a woman in her fifties or sixties with acute COVID-19. In DNA, the CDR3 is TGTGCCAGCAGCCAATTACTAGGATACGAGCAGTACTTC. This codes for CASSQLLGYEQYF.